Shown below are 5 T cell receptor beta chains from a single sample sequenced in a study of blood T cells in healthy people across ages (dated by TCRdb to about 2015). Libraries came from 5' RACE. Sequencing used an Illumina HiSeq 2500. The second PCR ran for roughly 6 to 11 cycles and used a J-beta primer mix along with a sample-barcoded 5' primer. In-frame beta chains were kept once TCRdb had trimmed the public reads at Q25 with fastp and called clones with MiXCR. Every CDR3 protein is listed once, alongside the most common genes and DNA of its rows. The sample contains approximately 1.5 million distinct CDR3 sequences, about 31% of them found a single time. The ten biggest clones cover approximately 10% of the sample. Sequences were obtained from blood. All receptors derive from a young woman in good health.

In this sample, this clonotype turned up a few times. The chain recombines TRBV28 with TRBJ2-7; 7 nucleotides line up with TRBD1. V trimming: 5 bases; J trimming: 6 bases; junction bases outside the gene matches: 7. CDR1 and CDR2 from the germline V gene are MDHEN and SYDVKM. This CDR3 contains 13 residues. CDR3: CASSGRTGREQYF. The CDR3 DNA reads as TGTGCCAGCAGTGGACGGACAGGTCGCGAGCAGTACTTC.

A few counts support this clonotype. The chain combines TRBV5-1 with TRBJ2-1; D may match TRBD1 or TRBD2 (5 bases each). The CDR3 covers 15 residues. Trimming removed 0 bases from V and 7 bases from J, with 14 bases in between. Germline V gives CDR1 SGHRS, CDR2 YFSETQ. The CDR3 sequence is CASSLVGWGSNEQFF. Here the CDR3 DNA reads TGCGCCAGCAGCTTGGTGGGCTGGGGGTCAAATGAGCAGTTCTTC.

The chain is built from TRBV5-1 and TRBJ2-1; TRBD2 matches at 8 bases. Trimming took 5 bases from V and 2 from J; bases not matched to a gene: 9. Looked up from germline, CDR1 is SGHRS and CDR2 is YFSETQ. The CDR3 is made up of 16 amino acids. CDR3 region: CASSSAGGRTYNEQFF. As DNA, the CDR3 is TGCGCCAGCAGTTCAGCGGGCGGGAGGACCTACAATGAGCAGTTCTTC.

V and J are TRBV7-8 and TRBJ2-7, with D maybe TRBD2 (6 bases). The germline CDR1 and CDR2 sequences are SGHVS and FQNEAQ. The CDR3 consists of 15 residues. The ends were cut back, 2 bases at V and 4 bases at J, with 15 bases in the middle. The CDR3 protein is CASSLPGLGTYEQYF. CDR3 in DNA: TGTGCCAGCAGCTTACCGGGACTGGGGACTTACGAGCAGTACTTC.

This clonotype has just a few counts. The gene calls are TRBV6-5 and TRBJ2-7; D ambiguous. The ends were cut back, 0 bases at V and 4 bases at J, with 10 bases in the middle. The CDR3 consists of 14 residues. Germline lookup yields CDR1 MNHEY and CDR2 SVGAGI. CDR3 bases: TGTGCCAGCAGTTACTCGCCAGTTATATACGAGCAGTACTTC. Residues: CASSYSPVIYEQYF.